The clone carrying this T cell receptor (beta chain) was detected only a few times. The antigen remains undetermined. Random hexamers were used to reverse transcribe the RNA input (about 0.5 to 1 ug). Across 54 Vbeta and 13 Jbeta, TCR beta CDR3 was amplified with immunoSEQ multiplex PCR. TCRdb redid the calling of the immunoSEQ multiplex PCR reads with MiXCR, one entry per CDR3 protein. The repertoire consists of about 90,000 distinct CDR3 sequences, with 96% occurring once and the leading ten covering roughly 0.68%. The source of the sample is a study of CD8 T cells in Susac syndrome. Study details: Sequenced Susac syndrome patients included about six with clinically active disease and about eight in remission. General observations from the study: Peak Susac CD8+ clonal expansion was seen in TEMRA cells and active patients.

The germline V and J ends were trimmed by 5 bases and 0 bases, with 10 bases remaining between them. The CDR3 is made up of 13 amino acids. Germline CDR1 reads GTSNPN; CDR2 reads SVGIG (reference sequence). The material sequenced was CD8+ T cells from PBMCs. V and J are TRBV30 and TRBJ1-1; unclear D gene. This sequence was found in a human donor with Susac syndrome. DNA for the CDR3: TGTGCCTGGCGAATCGACCTGAACACTGAAGCTTTCTTT. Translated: CAWRIDLNTEAFF.